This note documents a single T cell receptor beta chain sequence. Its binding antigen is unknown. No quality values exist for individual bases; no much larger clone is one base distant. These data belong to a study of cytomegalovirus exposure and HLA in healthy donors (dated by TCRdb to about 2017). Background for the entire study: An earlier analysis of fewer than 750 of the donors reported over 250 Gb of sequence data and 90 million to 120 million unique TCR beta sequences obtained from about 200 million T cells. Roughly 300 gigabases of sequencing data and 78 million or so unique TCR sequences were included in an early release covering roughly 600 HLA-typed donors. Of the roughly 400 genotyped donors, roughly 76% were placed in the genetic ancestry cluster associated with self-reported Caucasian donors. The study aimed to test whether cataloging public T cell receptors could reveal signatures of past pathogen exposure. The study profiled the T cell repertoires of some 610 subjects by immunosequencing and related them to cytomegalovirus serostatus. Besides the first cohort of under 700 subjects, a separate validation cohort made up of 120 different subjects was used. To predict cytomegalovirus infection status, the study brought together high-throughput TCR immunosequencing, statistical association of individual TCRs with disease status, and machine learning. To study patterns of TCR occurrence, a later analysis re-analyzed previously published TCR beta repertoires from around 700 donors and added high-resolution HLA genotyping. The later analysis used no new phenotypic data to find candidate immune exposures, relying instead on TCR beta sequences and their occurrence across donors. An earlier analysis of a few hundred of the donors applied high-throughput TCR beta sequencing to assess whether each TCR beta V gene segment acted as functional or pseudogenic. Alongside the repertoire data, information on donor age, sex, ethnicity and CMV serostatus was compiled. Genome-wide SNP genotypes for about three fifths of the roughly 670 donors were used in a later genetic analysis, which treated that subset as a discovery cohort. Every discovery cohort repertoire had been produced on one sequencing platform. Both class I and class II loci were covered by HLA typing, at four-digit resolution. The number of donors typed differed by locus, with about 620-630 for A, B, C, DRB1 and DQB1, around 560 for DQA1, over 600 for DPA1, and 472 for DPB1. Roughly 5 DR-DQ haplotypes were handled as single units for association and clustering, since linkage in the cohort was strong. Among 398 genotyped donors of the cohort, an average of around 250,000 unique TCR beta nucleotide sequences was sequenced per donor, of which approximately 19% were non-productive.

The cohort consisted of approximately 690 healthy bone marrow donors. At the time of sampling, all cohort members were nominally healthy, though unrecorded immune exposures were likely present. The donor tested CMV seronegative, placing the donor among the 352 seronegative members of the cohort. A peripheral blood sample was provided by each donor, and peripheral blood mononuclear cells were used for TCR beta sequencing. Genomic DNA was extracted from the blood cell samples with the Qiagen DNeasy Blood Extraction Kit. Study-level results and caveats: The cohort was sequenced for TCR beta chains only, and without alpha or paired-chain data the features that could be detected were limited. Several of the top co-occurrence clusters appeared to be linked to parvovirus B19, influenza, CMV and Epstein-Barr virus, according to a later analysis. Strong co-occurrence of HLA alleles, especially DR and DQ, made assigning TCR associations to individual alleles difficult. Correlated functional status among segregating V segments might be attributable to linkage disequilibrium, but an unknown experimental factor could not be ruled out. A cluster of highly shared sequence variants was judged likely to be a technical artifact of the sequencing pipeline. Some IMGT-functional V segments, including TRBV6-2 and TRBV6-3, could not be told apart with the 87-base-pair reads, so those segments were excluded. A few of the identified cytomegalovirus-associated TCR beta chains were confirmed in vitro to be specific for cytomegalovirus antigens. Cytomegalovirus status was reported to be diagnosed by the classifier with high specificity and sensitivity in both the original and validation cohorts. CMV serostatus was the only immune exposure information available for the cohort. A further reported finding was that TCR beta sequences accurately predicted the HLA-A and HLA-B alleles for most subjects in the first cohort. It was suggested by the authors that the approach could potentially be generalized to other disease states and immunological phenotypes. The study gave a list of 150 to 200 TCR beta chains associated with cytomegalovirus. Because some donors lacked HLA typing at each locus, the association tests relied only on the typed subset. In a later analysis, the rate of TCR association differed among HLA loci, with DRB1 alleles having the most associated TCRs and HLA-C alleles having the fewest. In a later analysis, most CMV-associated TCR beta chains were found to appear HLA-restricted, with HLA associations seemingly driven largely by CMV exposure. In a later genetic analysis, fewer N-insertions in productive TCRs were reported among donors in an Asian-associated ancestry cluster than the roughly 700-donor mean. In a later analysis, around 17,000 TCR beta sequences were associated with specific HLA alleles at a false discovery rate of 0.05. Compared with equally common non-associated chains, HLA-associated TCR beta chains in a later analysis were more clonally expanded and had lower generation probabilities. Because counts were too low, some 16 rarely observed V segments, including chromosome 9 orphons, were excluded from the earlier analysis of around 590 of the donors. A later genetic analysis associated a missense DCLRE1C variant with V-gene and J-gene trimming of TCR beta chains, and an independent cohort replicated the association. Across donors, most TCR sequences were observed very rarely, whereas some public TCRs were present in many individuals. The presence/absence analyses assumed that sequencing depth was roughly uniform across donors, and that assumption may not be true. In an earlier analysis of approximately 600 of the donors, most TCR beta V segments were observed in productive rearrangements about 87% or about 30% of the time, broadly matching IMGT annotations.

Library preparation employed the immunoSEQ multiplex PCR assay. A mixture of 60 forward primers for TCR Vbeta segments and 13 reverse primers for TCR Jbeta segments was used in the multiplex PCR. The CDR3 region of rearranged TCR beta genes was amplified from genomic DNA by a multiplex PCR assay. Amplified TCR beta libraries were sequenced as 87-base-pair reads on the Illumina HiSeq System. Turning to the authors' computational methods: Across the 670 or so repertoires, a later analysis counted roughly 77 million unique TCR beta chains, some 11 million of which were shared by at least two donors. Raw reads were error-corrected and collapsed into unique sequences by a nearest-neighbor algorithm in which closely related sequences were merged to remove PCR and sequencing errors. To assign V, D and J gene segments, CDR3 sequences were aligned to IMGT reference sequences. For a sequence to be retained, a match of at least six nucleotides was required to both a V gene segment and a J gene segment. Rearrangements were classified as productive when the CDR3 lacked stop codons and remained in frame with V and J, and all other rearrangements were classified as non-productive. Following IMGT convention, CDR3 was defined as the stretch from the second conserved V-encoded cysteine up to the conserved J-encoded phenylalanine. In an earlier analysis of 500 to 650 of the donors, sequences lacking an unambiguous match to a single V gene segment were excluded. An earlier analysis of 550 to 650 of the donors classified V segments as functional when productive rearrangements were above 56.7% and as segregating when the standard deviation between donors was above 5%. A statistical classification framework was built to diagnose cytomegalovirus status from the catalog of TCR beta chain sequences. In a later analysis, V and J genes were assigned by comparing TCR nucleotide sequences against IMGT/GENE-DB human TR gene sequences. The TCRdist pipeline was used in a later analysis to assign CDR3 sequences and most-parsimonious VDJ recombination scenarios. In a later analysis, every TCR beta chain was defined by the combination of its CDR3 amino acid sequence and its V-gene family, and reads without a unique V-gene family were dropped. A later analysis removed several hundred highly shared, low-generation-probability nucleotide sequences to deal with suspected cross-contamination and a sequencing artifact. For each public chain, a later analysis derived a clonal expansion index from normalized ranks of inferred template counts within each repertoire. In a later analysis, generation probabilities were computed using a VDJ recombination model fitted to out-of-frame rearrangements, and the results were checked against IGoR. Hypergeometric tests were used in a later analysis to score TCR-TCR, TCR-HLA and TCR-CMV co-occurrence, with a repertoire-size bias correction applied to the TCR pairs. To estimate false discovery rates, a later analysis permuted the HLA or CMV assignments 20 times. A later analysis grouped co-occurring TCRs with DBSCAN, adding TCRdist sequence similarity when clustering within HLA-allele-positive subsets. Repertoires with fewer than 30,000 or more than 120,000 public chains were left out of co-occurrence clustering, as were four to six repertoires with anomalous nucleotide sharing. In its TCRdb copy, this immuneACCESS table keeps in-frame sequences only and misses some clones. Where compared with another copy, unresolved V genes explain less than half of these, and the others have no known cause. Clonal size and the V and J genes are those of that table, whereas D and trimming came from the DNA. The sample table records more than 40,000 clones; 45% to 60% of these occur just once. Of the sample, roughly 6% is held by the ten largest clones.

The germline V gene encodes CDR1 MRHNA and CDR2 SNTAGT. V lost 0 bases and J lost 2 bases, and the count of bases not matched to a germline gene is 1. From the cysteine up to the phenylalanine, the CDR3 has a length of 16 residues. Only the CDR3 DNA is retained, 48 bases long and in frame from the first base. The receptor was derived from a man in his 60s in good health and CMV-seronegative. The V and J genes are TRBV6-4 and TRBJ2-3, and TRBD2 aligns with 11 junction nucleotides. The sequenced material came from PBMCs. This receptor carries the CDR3 CASSDSSGRATDTQYF. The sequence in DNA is TGTGCCAGCAGTGACTCTAGCGGGAGGGCCACAGATACGCAGTATTTT.